These T cell receptor beta chains were read from a single sample in a study of cytomegalovirus exposure and HLA in healthy donors. The protocol was immunoSEQ multiplex PCR, while the TCRdb copy is restricted to in-frame clones and leaves out a portion. Of some 130,000 clones in the sample, 55% to 65% were seen once. Material for sequencing was PBMCs. These receptors originate from a man in his forties in good health and CMV-seropositive. Each CDR3 is given with its conserved first and last residue. D genes are given only for firm matches. Size is omitted from some rows. Given values are once, few, many or a class for expanded clones.

d_call j_call v_call clone_size cdr3_nt cdr3_aa
NA TRBJ1-1 TRBV28 NA TGTGCCAGCAGTCTGGACACCCGAATAGGACAAGCTTTCTTT CASSLDTRIGQAFF
TRBD1 TRBJ2-1 TRBV7-7 NA TGTGCCAGCAGCTACCAACCGGGACAGGGGGTAAATGAGCAGTTCTTC CASSYQPGQGVNEQFF
NA TRBJ1-2 TRBV29-1 once TGCAGCGTTCGTCCCGGGACATGTGGCTACACCTTC CSVRPGTCGYTF
TRBD1 TRBJ2-3 TRBV7-8 NA TGTGCCAGCAGCTCGAGCTACAGGGGAGATACGCAGTATTTT CASSSSYRGDTQYF
NA TRBJ2-7 TRBV5-1 NA TGCGCCAGCAGCTTCATTAAGGGAGACTACGAGCAGTACTTC CASSFIKGDYEQYF
TRBD1 TRBJ1-2 TRBV6-6 NA TGTGCCAGCAGTTACTCGGTGTACAGGGGGCAAGGATGGTACACCTTC CASSYSVYRGQGWYTF
TRBD2 TRBJ2-3 TRBV5-1 NA TGCGCCAGCAGCTCCCCCCTCATCGCGGGCGGGGGGCCCACAGATACGCAGTATTTT CASSSPLIAGGGPTDTQYF
NA TRBJ2-5 TRBV6-5 few TGTGCCAGCAGTTATGGCAGGCTGAAACAAGAGACCCAGTACTTC CASSYGRLKQETQYF
NA TRBJ1-6 TRBV19 NA TGTGCCAGTCACGACATCCTAAGTTCACCCCTCCACTTT CASHDILSSPLHF
TRBD1 TRBJ1-1 TRBV10-2 NA TGCGCCAGCAGTGAAACGACAGGGGCGACTGAAGCTTTCTTT CASSETTGATEAFF
NA TRBJ1-1 TRBV7-3 few TGTGCCAGCAGCGAGACAGTGAACACTGAAGCTTTCTTT CASSETVNTEAFF
NA TRBJ1-1 TRBV2 NA TGTGCCAGCAGTGAAGTAGGCGGGGGCCAAGCGTGGGGAGACACTGAAGCTTTCTTT CASSEVGGGQAWGDTEAFF
TRBD1 TRBJ2-6 TRBV6-1 few TGTGCCGGGAGGACAGGGGGGTATGGGGCCAACGTCCTGACTTTC CAGRTGGYGANVLTF
NA TRBJ1-6 TRBV6-5 NA TGTGCCAGCAGTTACGAGCAGATCGGATTCAGGGCCCTCCACTTT CASSYEQIGFRALHF
NA TRBJ2-7 TRBV2 NA TGTGCCAGCAGGGAGGGGGCGCGGGGGCAGTACTTC CASREGARGQYF
TRBD1 TRBJ1-2 TRBV2 NA TGTGCCAGTCGCGCCGGGACAGGCCCTTGGGGCTACACCTTC CASRAGTGPWGYTF
NA TRBJ2-7 TRBV30 NA TGTGCCTGGGGCCGGGATCGGTACGAGCAGTACTTC CAWGRDRYEQYF
TRBD2 TRBJ2-5 TRBV12-5 few TGTGCTAGTGGTTCCTCTAAATTCGGGACTAGCGGGGGCCCACGAACATTCCAAGAGACCCAGTACTTC CASGSSKFGTSGGPRTFQETQYF
NA TRBJ2-2 TRBV11-3 NA TGTGCCAGCAGCTCAGTGGGGAGGGGGACCGGGGAGCTGTTTTTT CASSSVGRGTGELFF
NA TRBJ2-7 TRBV6-6 NA TGTGCCAGCGGTGACCAGGGGCCCTACGAGCAGTACTTC CASGDQGPYEQYF
NA TRBJ2-7 TRBV2 NA TGTGCCAGCACGGGGTTTTACGAGCAGTACTTC CASTGFYEQYF
NA TRBJ1-5 TRBV2 NA TGTGCCAGCAGTGACCCGCAGGGTGGCAATCAGCCCCAGCATTTT CASSDPQGGNQPQHF
TRBD1 TRBJ2-1 TRBV5-1 NA TGCGCCAGCCTCTATGGCAGGGGGCTTGGGGATGAGCAGTTCTTC CASLYGRGLGDEQFF
TRBD2 TRBJ2-3 TRBV19 few TGTGCCAGTAGTACCTTAGCGGGAGTGGTAGATACGCAGTATTTT CASSTLAGVVDTQYF
TRBD1 TRBJ2-2 TRBV9 NA TGTGCCAGCAGCGTAGGACAGGGAAGAAACACCGGGGAGCTGTTTTTT CASSVGQGRNTGELFF
TRBD1 TRBJ2-7 TRBV7-9 NA TGTGCCAGCAGCTTAGACGGGACAGGGTTTAACGAGCAGTACTTC CASSLDGTGFNEQYF
NA TRBJ2-1 TRBV5-8 NA TGTGCCAGCAGCTTCCTAGGGGGCTCCTACAATGAGCAGTTCTTC CASSFLGGSYNEQFF
TRBD2 TRBJ2-5 TRBV18 NA TGTGCCAGCTCACCACCTGAGCGGGAGGCCAAGACCCAGTACTTC CASSPPEREAKTQYF
TRBD1 TRBJ1-4 TRBV6-5 NA TGTGCCAGCAGTTCCCTAACAGGGGGCTGGAATGAAAAACTGTTTTTT CASSSLTGGWNEKLFF
NA TRBJ1-3 TRBV9 NA TGTGCCAGCAGCTCTGCATTACAGCACTCTGGAAACACCATATATTTT CASSSALQHSGNTIYF
TRBD1 TRBJ2-7 TRBV2 NA TGTGCCAGCAGGAGAACCCCGGGACAGGGGTCTTACGAGCAGTACTTC CASRRTPGQGSYEQYF
TRBD1 TRBJ1-6 TRBV11-3 NA TGTGCCAGCAGCTCCTCTACAGGGGGCAATTCACCCCTCCACTTT CASSSSTGGNSPLHF
TRBD2 TRBJ2-1 TRBV19 NA TGTGCCAGTAGTAATAACCTAGCGGGGGGGCTGGATGAGCAGTTCTTC CASSNNLAGGLDEQFF
NA TRBJ2-2 TRBV13 NA TGTGCCAGCAGCCCAGGCGTAGTATGGACCGGGGAGCTGTTTTTT CASSPGVVWTGELFF
TRBD2 TRBJ2-3 TRBV9 NA TGTGCCAGCGGGGACTATTTTGATACGCAGTATTTT CASGDYFDTQYF
NA TRBJ1-2 TRBV9 NA TGTGCCAGCAGCGGAGGCGCGGCTACTAACTATGGCTACACCTTC CASSGGAATNYGYTF
TRBD2 TRBJ2-5 TRBV2 NA TGTGCCAGCAGGGTAGCGGGGGGGCCCGGAGAGACCCAGTACTTC CASRVAGGPGETQYF
NA TRBJ1-3 TRBV11-2 NA TGTGCCAGCAGCTTAGCTGCAGGGTCTGGAAACACCATATATTTT CASSLAAGSGNTIYF
NA TRBJ1-5 TRBV21-1 NA TGTGCCAGCTCACACAGGGAGGGGTATAGCAATCAGCCCCAGCATTTT CASSHREGYSNQPQHF
TRBD2 TRBJ2-7 TRBV5-4 few TGTGCCAGCAGCCCCCCGGGACTAGCGGGATCCGAGCAGTACTTC CASSPPGLAGSEQYF
NA TRBJ2-5 TRBV25-1 NA TGTGCCAGCAGTGAATCTCGCGTCCCCCGCGGAGAGACCCAGTACTTC CASSESRVPRGETQYF
TRBD1 TRBJ2-2 TRBV7-2 few TGTGCCAGCAGCTTAAGCCTTGGACAGGCGGTCACCGGGGAGCTGTTTTTT CASSLSLGQAVTGELFF
TRBD1 TRBJ2-7 TRBV4-1 NA TGCGCCAGCAGCCCCGGGACAGGGAAGGGCTACGAGCAGTACTTC CASSPGTGKGYEQYF
TRBD2 TRBJ2-7 TRBV10-1 NA TGCGCCAGCAGTGAGAGACTAGCGGGAGGAGGTTCCTACGAGCAGTACTTC CASSERLAGGGSYEQYF
TRBD1 TRBJ2-7 TRBV7-8 NA TGTGCCAGCAGCCAACAGGGGCTCGCCGAGCAGTACTTC CASSQQGLAEQYF